The 30 T cell receptor beta chains in this list originate from one sample, sequenced in a study of OX40 agonist ivuxolimab in advanced cancers. Profiled with immunoSEQ multiplex PCR; TCRdb holds only in-frame clones, not every one. The repertoire includes tens of thousands of clones, about four fifths of them detected once, and under 7% sits in the top ten. Material: CD4+ or CD8+ T cells sorted from blood, obtained in a trial of the OX40 agonist ivuxolimab. These receptors were taken from an adult with an advanced solid tumor such as melanoma, head and neck, liver or kidney cancer.

The gene calls are TRBV2 and TRBJ1-2, with D possibly being TRBD1 (6 bases). The germline V gene encodes CDR1 SNHLY and CDR2 FYNNEI. The length of the CDR3 is 13 residues. Trimming pared 4 bases from V and 5 bases from J, leaving 11 bases between. CDR3 nucleotide sequence: TGTGCCAGCAGTGGGACAGACTCGTATGGCTACACCTTC. It codes for CASSGTDSYGYTF.

V and J are TRBV5-1 and TRBJ1-1; D possibly corresponds to TRBD1 (5 bases). This CDR3 contains 16 residues. Deletions cut 7 bases from V and 0 bases from J, with 19 bases between. The germline V gene has CDR1 SGHRS and CDR2 YFSETQ. The CDR3, as DNA: TGCGCCAGCGGGTTACGAGTTGGGGGGATGAACACTGAAGCTTTCTTT. Protein: CASGLRVGGMNTEAFF.

The genes are TRBV7-2 and TRBJ2-1; D remains unclear. The length of the CDR3 is 12 residues. Germline V gene lookup returns CDR1 SGHTA and CDR2 FQGNSA. V was cut by 2 bases and J by 7 bases, with 6 bases left in between. In DNA form, the CDR3 reads TGTGCCAGCAGCTTAAGAATAAATGAGCAGTTCTTC. Protein sequence: CASSLRINEQFF.

The chain has TRBV6-6 and TRBJ1-2; D call uncertain. The CDR3 is made up of 13 amino acids. CDR1 is MNHNY and CDR2 is SVGAGI in the germline V gene (reference sequence). CDR3 nucleotide sequence: TGTGCTTGTAAGGGCGGTACTAACTATGGCTACACCTTC. Its protein product is CACKGGTNYGYTF.

The V call is TRBV4-1, the J call TRBJ1-2; the D is unclear. From germline, CDR1 is MGHRA and CDR2 YSYEKL. V shed 1 base and J shed 9 bases, with 6 bases lying between them. This CDR3 has 11 residues. Here the CDR3 DNA reads TGCGCCAGCAGCCAAGGTACGCGCTACACCTTC. It encodes CASSQGTRYTF.

The chain couples TRBV4-3 to TRBJ1-2; D unclear. The CDR3 covers 15 residues. Trimming pared 1 base from V and 1 base from J, leaving 10 bases between. Germline loops: CDR1 LGHNA, CDR2 YSLEER. In nucleotides, the CDR3 is TGCGCCAGCAGCCAAGGGCCGGGGATTAACTATGGCTACACCTTC. Protein product: CASSQGPGINYGYTF.

V usage is TRBV7-9 and J usage is TRBJ2-7, with 8 bases matching TRBD2. Germline CDR1 reads SEHNR; CDR2 reads FQNEAQ (reference sequence). J gave up 2 bases and V 1 base, and 10 bases lay outside the gene matches. CDR3 length equals 17 residues. CDR3 DNA: TGTGCCAGCAGCTTAGGGGGGAAAGCGGGAGTGCCCTACGAGCAGTACTTC. Its protein is CASSLGGKAGVPYEQYF.

The V and J genes are TRBV5-1 and TRBJ2-1; 7 positions match TRBD1. Germline values: CDR1 SGHRS, CDR2 YFSETQ. Trimming took 0 bases from V and 6 from J; bases not matched to a gene: 9. This CDR3 is 16 amino acids long. CDR3 in DNA: TGCGCCAGCAGCTTGGGTGAGGGGGCAGTTTTCAATGAGCAGTTCTTC. This codes for CASSLGEGAVFNEQFF. Full variable domain (rest looked up from reference TRBV5-1 and TRBJ2-1): KAGVTQTPRYLIKTRGQQVTLSCSPISGHRSVSWYQQTPGQGLQFLFEYFSETQRNKGNFPGRFSGRQFSNSRSEMNVSTLELGDSALYLCASSLGEGAVFNEQFFGPGTRLTVL.

The J gene is TRBJ2-2, the V gene TRBV28, with TRBD1 matching over 9 bases. The CDR3 spans 17 residues. CDR1 is MDHEN, CDR2 SYDVKM, per germline. V dropped 4 bases and J dropped 4; count of bases not matched to a gene: 10. The CDR3, as DNA: TGTGCCAGCAGTTCCCCCGGGACAGGGATGGTCACCGGGGAGCTGTTTTTT. This sequence encodes CASSSPGTGMVTGELFF.

The CDR3 spells CASEPGLAGYEQYF. In DNA, the CDR3 is TGTGCCAGCGAGCCCGGACTAGCGGGATACGAGCAGTACTTC. The chain uses TRBV5-4 and TRBJ2-7; 12 bases fit TRBD2. Per the germline V gene, CDR1 is SGHNT and CDR2 is YYREEE (reference sequence). V trimming: 7 bases; J trimming: 4 bases; junction bases outside the gene matches: 6. This CDR3 is 14 amino acids long.

This chain uses TRBV28 with TRBJ1-2, with a tentative D call TRBD1 (6 bases). Germline V gene lookup returns CDR1 MDHEN and CDR2 SYDVKM. The CDR3 is 15 amino acids. V was pared by 4 bases and J by 0 bases, with 12 bases between. The DNA for the CDR3 is TGTGCCAGCAGTTGGAGGACAGCATCTAACTATGGCTACACCTTC. It translates to CASSWRTASNYGYTF.

A single count supports this clone. The chain employs TRBV19 and TRBJ1-1; D remains unclear. The CDR3 is made up of 12 amino acids. Germline V gene lookup returns CDR1 LNHDA and CDR2 SQIVND (reference sequence). Trimming shortened V by 3 bases and J by 8 bases, and 10 bases separated the two germline ends. This CDR3 reads CASSMARVEAFF. The DNA of the CDR3 is TGTGCCAGTAGTATGGCTAGGGTGGAAGCTTTCTTT.

This clone came up a few times. J is TRBJ2-1 and V is TRBV18; a weak D match, TRBD2 (5 bases). CDR3 length: 13 amino acids. In germline, CDR1 is KGHSH, CDR2 LQKENI. Trimming shortened V by 3 bases and J by 10 bases, and 13 bases separated the two germline ends. CDR3 amino acids: CASSPRHQREQFF. CDR3 bases: TGTGCCAGCTCACCCAGACACCAGCGGGAGCAGTTCTTC.

The chain joins TRBV19 to TRBJ2-2; TRBD1 matches 8 bases. The germline CDR1 and CDR2 sequences are LNHDA and SQIVND (reference sequence). The CDR3 totals 15 residues. V lost 8 bases, J lost 2 bases, and 7 bases stayed unmatched. The CDR3 reads CASGRQGLNTGELFF. As DNA, the CDR3 is TGTGCCAGTGGACGACAGGGGCTTAACACCGGGGAGCTGTTTTTT.

The rearrangement uses TRBV10-1 and TRBJ2-5; TRBD1 matches 10 bases. Germline lookup yields CDR1 WNHNN and CDR2 SYGVQD (reference sequence). The CDR3 is 15 residues long. V trimming: 6 bases; J trimming: 4 bases; junction bases outside the gene matches: 8. The DNA for the CDR3 is TGCGCCAGCAGGTCCCTCCGGGACAGGGGAGAGACCCAGTACTTC. Translated, it gives CASRSLRDRGETQYF.

The CDR3 is CASSFRSNSNQPQHF. The CDR3 DNA follows: TGTGCCAGCAGTTTCCGCAGTAATAGCAATCAGCCCCAGCATTTT. The chain carries TRBV27 and TRBJ1-5, with D unresolved. CDR3 size: 15 residues. Trimming stripped 3 bases from V and 0 bases from J, with 9 bases between. CDR1 is MNHEY, CDR2 SMNVEV, per germline (reference sequence).

The chain employs TRBV28 and TRBJ1-2; 7 bases agree with TRBD1. Germline lookup yields CDR1 MDHEN and CDR2 SYDVKM. V was pared by 3 bases and J by 4 bases, with 2 bases of the junction left unmatched. The CDR3 spans 13 residues. The CDR3 region is CASSFWDSYGYTF. CDR3 bases: TGTGCCAGCAGTTTTTGGGACAGCTATGGCTACACCTTC.

V is TRBV9 and J is TRBJ2-3; the D call may be TRBD1 or TRBD2 (5 bases each). CDR1 and CDR2 from the germline V gene are SGDLS and YYNGEE. The CDR3 is made up of 15 amino acids. The V and J ends lost 0 bases and 5 bases respectively, with 13 bases between them. The CDR3 loop is CASSVEGTDGDTQYF. CDR3 in DNA: TGTGCCAGCAGCGTAGAAGGGACCGATGGAGATACGCAGTATTTT. The full variable domain, with the rest looked up from reference TRBV9 and TRBJ2-3, is DSGVTQTPKHLITATGQRVTLRCSPRSGDLSVYWYQQSLDQGLQFLIQYYNGEERAKGNILERFSAQQFPDLHSELNLSSLELGDSALYFCASSVEGTDGDTQYFGPGTRLTVL.

V usage is TRBV2 and J usage is TRBJ1-6; 9 nucleotides agree with TRBD1. Germline CDR1 is SNHLY and CDR2 is FYNNEI. Unmatched junction bases numbered 7, after V lost 6 bases and J lost 7 bases. This CDR3 spans 15 amino acids. CDR3 DNA sequence: TGTGCCAGCAGGGGACAGGGCTTGGGGAATTCACCCCTCCACTTT. This translates into CASRGQGLGNSPLHF.

This clone was found a few times. This chain uses TRBV6-9 with TRBJ1-2; TRBD1 might be the D (5 bases). The V end lost 0 bases, the J end lost 5 bases, and 7 bases lay between the germline ends. CDR1 is MNHGY and CDR2 is SVAAGI in the germline V gene. This CDR3 is built from 13 residues. CDR3 loop: CASSYSGAYGYTF. The CDR3 DNA sequence: TGTGCCAGCAGTTATTCTGGGGCTTATGGCTACACCTTC.

The chain links TRBV9 to TRBJ2-1; D may be TRBD1 (6 bases). Trimming shortened V by 0 bases and J by 4 bases, and 11 bases separated the two germline ends. Per the germline V gene, CDR1 is SGDLS and CDR2 is YYNGEE. This CDR3 comprises 15 residues. The DNA of the CDR3 is TGTGCCAGCAGCGTAGGAAATACAGGGTACAATGAGCAGTTCTTC. Translation: CASSVGNTGYNEQFF.

This clone was recorded once. V and J are TRBV4-3 and TRBJ2-1; D is possibly TRBD2 (6 bases). Germline V gives CDR1 LGHNA, CDR2 YSLEER. Deletions cut 2 bases from V and 9 bases from J, with 11 bases between. The CDR3 is 13 amino acids. CDR3 loop: CASSQSAAGEQFF. In nucleotides, the CDR3 is TGCGCCAGCAGCCAATCCGCAGCGGGTGAGCAGTTCTTC.

The V call is TRBV10-2, the J call TRBJ2-7; TRBD1 is a possible D gene (5 bases). CDR1 is WSHSY and CDR2 is SAAADI in the germline V gene. Trimming left V 8 bases short and J 7 bases short, with 15 bases between. The CDR3 sequence is 12 residues long. CDR3 nucleotides: TGCGCCAGCTCCGACAGAGCCGGGGAGCAGTACGTC. Encoded protein: CASSDRAGEQYV.

The chain employs TRBV5-6 and TRBJ1-1, with TRBD1 as a possible D gene (6 bases). Germline CDR1 SGHDT, CDR2 YYEEEE. V shed 1 base and J shed 8 bases, with 24 bases lying between them. The CDR3 is 17 residues long. CDR3 loop: CASSLWVSRGPTAEAFF. In DNA, the CDR3 is TGTGCCAGCAGCTTGTGGGTATCACGGGGGCCCACCGCAGAAGCTTTCTTT. The full variable domain, with the rest looked up from reference TRBV5-6 and TRBJ1-1, is DAGVTQSPTHLIKTRGQQVTLRCSPKSGHDTVSWYQQALGQGPQFIFQYYEEEERQRGNFPDRFSGHQFPNYSSELNVNALLLGDSALYLCASSLWVSRGPTAEAFFGQGTRLTVV.

Concerning this clone: Other DNA sequences in the sample encode the same CDR3. The gene calls are TRBV5-4 and TRBJ2-3, with D uncertain. With 4 bases removed from V and 0 bases from J, the gap between germline ends came to 3 bases. This CDR3 has 12 amino acids. Per the germline V gene, CDR1 is SGHNT and CDR2 is YYREEE (reference sequence). DNA of the CDR3: TGTGCCAGCAGCCTTAGCACAGATACGCAGTATTTT. Its protein product is CASSLSTDTQYF.

This clone occurred once. The chain couples TRBV10-3 to TRBJ2-2; 8 nucleotides align to TRBD2. CDR3 length equals 13 residues. Germline CDR1 and CDR2: ENHRY and SYGVKD. V was clipped by 6 bases and J by 6 bases; unmatched bases: 3. CDR3 loop: CAIRGLVAGELFF. The CDR3 DNA follows: TGTGCCATCAGGGGACTAGTCGCCGGGGAGCTGTTTTTT.

This clone was seen only once. The gene calls are TRBV6-5 and TRBJ1-2; TRBD1 might be the D (6 bases). Germline V gene sequence: CDR1 MNHEY, CDR2 SVGAGI. Deletions cut 7 bases from V and 2 bases from J, with 11 bases between. This CDR3 is 13 amino acids long. For the CDR3, the DNA is TGTGCCAGCACAAGACAGGAGAACTATGGCTACACCTTC. Translating it yields CASTRQENYGYTF.

The gene calls are TRBV2 and TRBJ2-3; the match to TRBD1 covers 7 bases. This CDR3 is built from 16 residues. J was trimmed by 3 bases and V by 2 bases; bases with no gene match: 8. The germline gives CDR1 SNHLY, CDR2 FYNNEI. In nucleotides, the CDR3 is TGTGCCAGCAGTGAACCCCGAGGGGGCCCAACAGATACGCAGTATTTT. Protein sequence: CASSEPRGGPTDTQYF.

This chain uses TRBV4-2 with TRBJ2-7, with 9 positions matching TRBD2. The length of the CDR3 is 15 residues. The germline V gene encodes CDR1 LGHNA and CDR2 YNFKEQ. V gave up 0 bases and J gave up 5 bases; unmatched junction bases: 5. The CDR3 bases are TGTGCCAGCAGCCAAGATCCAGCGGGAGGAAACGAGCAGTACTTC. As protein: CASSQDPAGGNEQYF.

The gene calls are TRBV28 and TRBJ2-2; D call uncertain. This CDR3 spans 13 amino acids. Trimming left V 8 bases short and J 0 bases short, with 7 bases between. Germline CDR1 is MDHEN and CDR2 is SYDVKM. This CDR3 is CASYGPNTGELFF. Here the CDR3 DNA reads TGTGCCAGCTATGGACCGAACACCGGGGAGCTGTTTTTT.